This TCR beta chain was sequenced for a study of shared T cell receptors in the human thymus. This CDR3 is built from 10 residues. In germline, CDR1 is MNHNS, CDR2 SASEGT. With V trimmed by 3 bases and J by 16 bases, 2 bases remained unmatched. Measured with immunoSEQ multiplex PCR; TCRdb has only the in-frame clones, and not every one. This table holds 650,000 to 950,000 clones, approximately 85% found once. The data were also submitted as part of a second study, on human thymus T cells.

The rearrangement links TRBV6-1 to TRBJ2-2, with 7 bases fitting TRBD2. The material sequenced was thymocytes. The sequence derives from a girl in the first two years of life with a congenital heart defect. CDR3 region: CASSEGGKFF. CDR3 bases: TGTGCCAGCAGTGAGGGGGGGAAGTTTTTT.